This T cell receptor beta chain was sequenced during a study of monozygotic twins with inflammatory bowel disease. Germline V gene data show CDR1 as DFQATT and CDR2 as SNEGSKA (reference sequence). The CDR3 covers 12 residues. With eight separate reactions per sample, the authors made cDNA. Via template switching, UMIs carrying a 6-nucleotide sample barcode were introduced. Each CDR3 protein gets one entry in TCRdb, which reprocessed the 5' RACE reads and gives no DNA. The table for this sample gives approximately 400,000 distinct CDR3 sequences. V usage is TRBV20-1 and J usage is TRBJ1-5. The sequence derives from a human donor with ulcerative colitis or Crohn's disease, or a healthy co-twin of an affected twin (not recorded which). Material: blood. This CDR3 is CSATGRDQPQHF.